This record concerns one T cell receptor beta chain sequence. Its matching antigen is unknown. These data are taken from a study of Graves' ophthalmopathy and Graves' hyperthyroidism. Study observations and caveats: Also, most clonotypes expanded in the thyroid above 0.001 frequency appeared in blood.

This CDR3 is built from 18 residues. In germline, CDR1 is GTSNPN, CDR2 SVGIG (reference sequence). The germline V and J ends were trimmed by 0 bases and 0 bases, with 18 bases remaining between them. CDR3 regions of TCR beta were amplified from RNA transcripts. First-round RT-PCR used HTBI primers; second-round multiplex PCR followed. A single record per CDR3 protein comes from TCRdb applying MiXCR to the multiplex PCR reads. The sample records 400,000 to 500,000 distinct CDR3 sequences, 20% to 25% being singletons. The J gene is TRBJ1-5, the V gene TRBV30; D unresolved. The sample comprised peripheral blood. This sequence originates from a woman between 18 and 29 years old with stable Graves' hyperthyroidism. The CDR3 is CAWSVRGRERNSNQPQHF. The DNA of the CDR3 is TGTGCCTGGAGTGTACGTGGGAGGGAACGAAATAGCAATCAGCCCCAGCATTTT.